The entry below gives a single T cell receptor beta chain sequence along with its context. The entry originates in a study of immune reconstitution after stem cell transplant in scleroderma. Via MiXCR, TCRdb re-called the RT-PCR reads, giving one row per CDR3 protein. The sample lists some 3,500 distinct CDR3 sequences, under 7.5% occurring once. CDR1 is MNHEY, CDR2 SVGAGI, per germline. The V gene lost 6 bases and the J gene lost 3 bases, with 15 bases spanning the gap. The CDR3 contains 14 residues. The clonotype was recovered from a female donor with systemic sclerosis. The chain employs TRBV6-5 and TRBJ2-7, with D possibly matching TRBD2 (6 bases). The sample was collected before or after autologous hematopoietic stem cell transplantation (not recorded which). The CDR3 DNA follows: TGTGCCAGCAGCCGGCGGGACCCTAACTACGAGCAGTACTTC. Translated: CASSRRDPNYEQYF.